Below are 28 T cell receptor beta chains sequenced from a single sample in a study of neurological immune-mediated disorders. TCRdb reprocessed the 5' RACE reads via MiXCR and lists one record per CDR3 protein. Of 35,000 to 50,000 distinct CDR3 sequences listed, roughly 15% are singletons. Input material: CD4+ T cells from blood. The receptors shown here come from an older woman with HTLV-1-associated myelopathy (HAM/TSP).

Within the sample, this clonotype is medium-sized. This rearrangement joins TRBV5-1 to TRBJ2-2, with 8 bases fitting TRBD1. The CDR3 sequence is 14 residues long. V shed 3 bases and J 4 bases; nucleotides not matched to a gene: 2. Per germline, CDR1 SGHRS and CDR2 YFSETQ. DNA of the CDR3: TGCGCCAGCAGCTGGACAGGGAGCACCGGGGAGCTGTTTTTT. It codes for CASSWTGSTGELFF.

In this sample, this clonotype turned up many times. DNA of the CDR3: TGTGCCAGCAGTCTCAGGGACGCCTATGGCTACACCTTC. This translates into CASSLRDAYGYTF. The rearrangement uses TRBV7-9 and TRBJ1-2, with a possible D match to TRBD1 (5 bases). V was pared by 6 bases and J by 4 bases, with 12 bases between. This CDR3 has 13 residues. Germline V gives CDR1 SEHNR, CDR2 FQNEAQ (reference sequence). Full variable domain (rest looked up from reference TRBV7-9 and TRBJ1-2): DTGVSQNPRHKITKRGQNVTFRCDPISEHNRLYWYRQTLGQGPEFLTYFQNEAQLEKSRLLSDRFSAERPKGSFSTLEIQRTEQGDSAMYLCASSLRDAYGYTFGSGTRLTVV.

This clonotype was detected ten times or more. J is TRBJ2-7 and V is TRBV7-2, with D unresolved. Germline V lookup: CDR1 SGHTA, CDR2 FQGNSA. V lost 2 bases and J 4 bases, leaving 3 bases between the germline ends. The CDR3 has 11 residues. The CDR3 protein is CASSLKYEQYF. For the CDR3, the DNA is TGTGCCAGCAGCTTAAAGTACGAGCAGTACTTC.

This clonotype was recorded at least ten times. V and J are TRBV5-6 and TRBJ2-7; D possibly corresponds to TRBD1 (6 bases). The V end lost 4 bases, the J end lost 4 bases, and 9 bases lay between the germline ends. CDR3 size: 12 residues. From germline, CDR1 is SGHDT and CDR2 YYEEEE. CDR3: CASSLGGYEQYF. The CDR3, as DNA: TGTGCCAGCAGCCTAGGGGGTTACGAGCAGTACTTC.

This clonotype was detected many times. The V call is TRBV5-1, the J call TRBJ1-6; unclear D gene. Germline V lookup: CDR1 SGHRS, CDR2 YFSETQ. The CDR3 sequence is 12 residues long. With 5 bases removed from V and 6 bases from J, the gap between germline ends came to 6 bases. The CDR3 is CASREPNSPLHF. The CDR3, as DNA: TGCGCCAGCAGAGAACCTAATTCACCCCTCCACTTT.

At least ten counts were recorded for this clonotype. The genes are TRBV20-1 and TRBJ2-3; 7 nucleotides agree with TRBD1. CDR1 is DFQATT and CDR2 is SNEGSKA in the germline V gene (reference sequence). CDR3 length: 14 amino acids. V was clipped by 6 bases and J by 0 bases; unmatched bases: 6. The CDR3 sequence: CSALGTASTDTQYF. In nucleotides, the CDR3 is TGCAGTGCCCTCGGGACAGCTAGCACAGATACGCAGTATTTT.

This clonotype was detected many times. V usage is TRBV10-2 and J usage is TRBJ1-6; TRBD1 aligns across 7 bases. The CDR3 has 16 amino acids. V gave up 6 bases and J gave up 7 bases; unmatched junction bases: 12. Germline CDR1 and CDR2: WSHSY and SAAADI. The CDR3 bases are TGCGCCAGCAGCCCTCAGACAGGGACGGTCAATTCACCCCTCCACTTT. The encoded protein is CASSPQTGTVNSPLHF.

Regarding this clonotype: A much larger clone lies one base from this, so it may be a read error. This chain links TRBV12-3 or TRBV12-4 with TRBJ2-3, with a possible D match to TRBD2 (6 bases). V lost 8 bases and J 2 bases, leaving 14 bases between the germline ends. This CDR3 contains 14 residues. The CDR3 DNA sequence: TGTGCCAGCGTGCGGGACTCCCACACAGATACGCAGTATTTT. This codes for CASVRDSHTDTQYF.

This clonotype was seen repeatedly, ten times or more. The V gene is TRBV20-1, the J gene TRBJ2-1; 7 bases fit TRBD2. The V segment lost 6 bases and the J segment 4 bases; nucleotides outside the gene matches: 12. The CDR3 covers 15 residues. CDR1 and CDR2 from the germline V gene are DFQATT and SNEGSKA (reference sequence). The DNA for the CDR3 is TGCAGTGCCGACCCGCTAGCGGAGGCATACAATGAGCAGTTCTTC. Its protein is CSADPLAEAYNEQFF.

This clonotype was observed many times. The chain couples TRBV14 to TRBJ2-2, with 8 bases that match TRBD1. CDR1 and CDR2 (germline): SGHDN, FVKESK. Trimming removed 0 bases from V and 7 bases from J; junction bases left unmatched: 10. The CDR3 has 17 residues. CDR3 loop: CASSQDPGQGVIGELFF. CDR3 DNA sequence: TGTGCCAGCAGCCAAGATCCAGGACAGGGAGTAATCGGGGAGCTGTTTTTT.

This clonotype showed up many times. The V and J genes are TRBV6-1 and TRBJ1-3, with D unresolved. Trimming took off 3 bases at V and 0 bases at J, with 6 bases between the two ends. CDR1 and CDR2 (germline): MNHNS, SASEGT. The CDR3 is 14 residues long. The CDR3 protein is CASSDGISGNTIYF. The CDR3 coding sequence is TGTGCCAGCAGTGATGGGATCTCTGGAAACACCATATATTTT.

This clonotype was recorded at least ten times. The rearrangement links TRBV20-1 to TRBJ2-7, with D maybe TRBD1 (5 bases). V dropped 3 bases and J dropped 4 bases, with 16 bases sitting between them. Germline values: CDR1 DFQATT, CDR2 SNEGSKA (reference sequence). This CDR3 region has 14 residues. The DNA of the CDR3 is TGCAGTGCTAGGGGGCAGTCGGCGGATTACGAGCAGTACTTC. This encodes CSARGQSADYEQYF.

At least ten counts were recorded for this clonotype. The chain employs TRBV6-5 and TRBJ1-2; 9 bases are shared with TRBD1. CDR3 length equals 14 residues. Per the germline V gene, CDR1 is MNHEY and CDR2 is SVGAGI. V lost 8 bases to trimming and J lost 7 bases; unmatched junction nucleotides: 11. CDR3: CASEKTGGFGGYTF. The CDR3 nucleotides are TGTGCCAGCGAAAAAACAGGGGGCTTCGGTGGCTACACCTTC.

This clonotype was seen ten or more times. This sequence joins TRBV20-1 and TRBJ2-7; D gene unclear. Germline V gene sequence: CDR1 DFQATT, CDR2 SNEGSKA (reference sequence). CDR3 size: 13 residues. The V end lost 6 bases, the J end lost 2 bases, and 14 bases lay between the germline ends. CDR3 in amino acids: CSATAPLAYEQYF. Written as DNA, the CDR3 is TGCAGTGCGACCGCCCCCCTAGCCTACGAGCAGTACTTC.

This clonotype showed up many times. J is TRBJ2-7 and V is TRBV20-1; TRBD1 agrees at 7 bases. With 0 bases clipped from V and 4 bases from J, the junction kept 9 bases outside the gene matches. Germline V gene data show CDR1 as DFQATT and CDR2 as SNEGSKA (reference sequence). There are 15 residues in the CDR3. CDR3 sequence (DNA): TGCAGTGCTAGAGACCCCGACAGGGTCCGGTACGAGCAGTACTTC. Protein product: CSARDPDRVRYEQYF.

The table lists this clonotype with many counts. The chain uses TRBV6-5 and TRBJ1-1; D is ambiguous. CDR3 size: 14 residues. Trimming stripped 3 bases from V and 0 bases from J, with 8 bases between. CDR1 and CDR2 from the germline V gene are MNHEY and SVGAGI. The CDR3 DNA reads as TGTGCCAGCAGTTATGACCGAATGAACACTGAAGCTTTCTTT. It codes for CASSYDRMNTEAFF.

This clonotype occurred many times. The gene calls are TRBV5-1 and TRBJ1-4; D is unresolved. The germline gives CDR1 SGHRS, CDR2 YFSETQ. V shed 5 bases and J shed 8 bases, with 10 bases lying between them. The CDR3 sequence is 12 residues long. Here the CDR3 DNA reads TGCGCCAGCAGTCCCGGGAGAGAAAAACTGTTTTTT. Translating gives CASSPGREKLFF.

This clonotype was observed many times. The genes are TRBV6-1 and TRBJ2-7, with D maybe TRBD1 (7 bases). This CDR3 has 13 residues. The V end lost 5 bases, the J end lost 7 bases, and 15 bases lay between the germline ends. Germline assignment: CDR1 MNHNS and CDR2 SASEGT. CDR3 sequence: CASSPEGAGEQYF. DNA of the CDR3: TGTGCCAGCAGTCCGGAGGGGGCGGGTGAGCAGTACTTC.

This clonotype was recorded at least ten times. This chain links TRBV6-6 with TRBJ1-4; 9 bases agree with TRBD1. CDR3 size: 14 residues. J was trimmed by 6 bases and V by 6 bases; bases with no gene match: 5. The germline V gene has CDR1 MNHNY and CDR2 SVGAGI (reference sequence). The CDR3 DNA sequence: TGTGCCAGCAGGCTGGGACAGGGCTATGAAAAACTGTTTTTT. Its translation is CASRLGQGYEKLFF.

This clonotype was observed many times. The chain couples TRBV5-1 to TRBJ2-2; no clear D. The CDR3 is 14 residues long. CDR1 is SGHRS and CDR2 is YFSETQ in the germline V gene. The V end lost 7 bases, the J end lost 0 bases, and 10 bases lay between the germline ends. CDR3 sequence reads: CASFGSANTGELFF. The DNA of the CDR3 is TGCGCCAGCTTCGGATCAGCGAACACCGGGGAGCTGTTTTTT.

This clonotype was counted many times. This chain links TRBV20-1 with TRBJ2-5; unclear D gene. Trimming took off 7 bases at V and 0 bases at J, with 6 bases between the two ends. The CDR3 spans 11 residues. Per the germline V gene, CDR1 is DFQATT and CDR2 is SNEGSKA (reference sequence). CDR3 nucleotide sequence: TGCAGTGGGCAGGACCAAGAGACCCAGTACTTC. Translated, it gives CSGQDQETQYF.

This clonotype was seen many times. The V and J genes are TRBV20-1 and TRBJ1-1, with D possibly matching TRBD1 (5 bases). Germline V CDR1 and CDR2: DFQATT, SNEGSKA (reference sequence). This CDR3 is built from 13 residues. V lost 0 bases, J lost 6 bases, and 11 bases lay in between. In DNA form, the CDR3 reads TGCAGTGCTAGAGATTGGGGCGGCGCTGAAGCTTTCTTT. Amino acids: CSARDWGGAEAFF.

This clonotype was counted at least ten times. The rearrangement links TRBV7-9 to TRBJ1-5, with D unresolved. This CDR3 contains 15 residues. V lost 1 base to trimming and J lost 2 bases, with 9 bases between them. Germline lookup yields CDR1 SEHNR and CDR2 FQNEAQ (reference sequence). For the CDR3, the DNA is TGTGCCAGCAGCTTAGGCGGCCACGGCAATCAGCCCCAGCATTTT. This codes for CASSLGGHGNQPQHF.

This clonotype was detected many times. V gene TRBV5-1 combines with J gene TRBJ1-1, with D perhaps matching TRBD1 (6 bases). The CDR3 covers 14 residues. Trimming pared 0 bases from V and 10 bases from J, leaving 16 bases between. Germline-derived CDR1 and CDR2 are SGHRS and YFSETQ. Written as DNA, the CDR3 is TGCGCCAGCAGCTTGGAGGGGGGCCGAGTAGGAGCTTTCTTT. It specifies CASSLEGGRVGAFF.

This clonotype was seen many times. V gene TRBV6-6 combines with J gene TRBJ2-4; D is ambiguous. V lost 11 bases to trimming and J lost 0 bases, with 14 bases between them. CDR3 size: 14 residues. Germline V gene lookup returns CDR1 MNHNY and CDR2 SVGAGI (reference sequence). The CDR3 here is CASGPALAKNIQYF. The CDR3 DNA follows: TGTGCCTCCGGCCCGGCCCTAGCCAAAAACATTCAGTACTTC.

This clonotype is medium-sized. The chain uses TRBV5-1 and TRBJ2-2; D could derive from TRBD1 or TRBD2 (5 bases each). CDR1 is SGHRS, CDR2 YFSETQ, per germline. Trimming pared 3 bases from V and 4 bases from J, leaving 7 bases between. This CDR3 has 13 residues. The CDR3 loop is CASSWGSTGELFF. CDR3 bases: TGCGCCAGCAGCTGGGGGTCCACCGGGGAGCTGTTTTTT.

This clonotype was observed many times. The chain links TRBV7-3 to TRBJ2-3; 7 bases are a match to TRBD1. This CDR3 is built from 15 residues. Per the germline V gene, CDR1 is SGHTA and CDR2 is FQGTGA. V was clipped by 5 bases and J by 1 base; unmatched bases: 6. This CDR3 reads CASSRTGVGTDTQYF. In DNA form, the CDR3 reads TGTGCCAGCAGCCGAACAGGGGTAGGCACAGATACGCAGTATTTT.

This clonotype was seen at least ten times. The chain carries TRBV5-1 and TRBJ2-1, with 10 bases lining up with TRBD2. Trimming cost V 2 bases and J 3 bases; bases outside gene matches: 8. The CDR3 runs to 17 residues. From germline, CDR1 is SGHRS and CDR2 YFSETQ. In nucleotides, the CDR3 is TGCGCCAGCAGCTTACCCGAGCGGGGGGGATTCTACAATGAGCAGTTCTTC. Translation gives CASSLPERGGFYNEQFF.